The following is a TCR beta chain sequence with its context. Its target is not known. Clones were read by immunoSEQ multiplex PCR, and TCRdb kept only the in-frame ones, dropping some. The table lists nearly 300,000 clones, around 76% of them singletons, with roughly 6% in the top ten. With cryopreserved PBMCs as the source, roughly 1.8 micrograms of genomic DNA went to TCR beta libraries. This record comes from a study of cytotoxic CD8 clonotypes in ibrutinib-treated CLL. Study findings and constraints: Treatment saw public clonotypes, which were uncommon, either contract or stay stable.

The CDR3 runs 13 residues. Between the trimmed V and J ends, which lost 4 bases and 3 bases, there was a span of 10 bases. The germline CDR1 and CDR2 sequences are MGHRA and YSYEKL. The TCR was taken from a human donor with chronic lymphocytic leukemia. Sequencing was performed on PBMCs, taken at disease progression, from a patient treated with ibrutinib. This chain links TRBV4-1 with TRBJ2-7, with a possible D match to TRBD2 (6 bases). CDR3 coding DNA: TGCGCCAGCAGCCCCTGGCGGGGCTACGAGCAGTACTTC. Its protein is CASSPWRGYEQYF.